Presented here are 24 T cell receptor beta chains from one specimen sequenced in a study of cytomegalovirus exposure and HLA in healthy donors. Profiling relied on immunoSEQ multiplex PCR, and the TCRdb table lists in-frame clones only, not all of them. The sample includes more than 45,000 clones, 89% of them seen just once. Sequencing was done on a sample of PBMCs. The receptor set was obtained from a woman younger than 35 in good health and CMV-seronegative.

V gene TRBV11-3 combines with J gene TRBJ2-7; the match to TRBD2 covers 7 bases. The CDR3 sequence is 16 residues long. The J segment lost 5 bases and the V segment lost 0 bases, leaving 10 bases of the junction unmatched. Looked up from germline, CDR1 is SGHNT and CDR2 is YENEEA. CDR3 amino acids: CASSLDGREGRDEQYF. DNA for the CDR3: TGTGCCAGCAGCTTAGATGGGAGGGAGGGCCGGGACGAGCAGTACTTC.

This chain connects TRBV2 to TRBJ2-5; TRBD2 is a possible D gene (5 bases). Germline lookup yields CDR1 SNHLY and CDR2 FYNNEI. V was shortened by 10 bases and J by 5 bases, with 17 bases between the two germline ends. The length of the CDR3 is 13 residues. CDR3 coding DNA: TGTGCCACCACTTCAGCGGCCGTGGAGACCCAGTACTTC. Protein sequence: CATTSAAVETQYF. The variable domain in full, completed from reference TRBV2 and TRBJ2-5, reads EPEVTQTPSHQVTQMGQEVILRCVPISNHLYFYWYRQILGQKVEFLVSFYNNEISEKSEIFDDQFSVERPDGSNFTLKIRSTKLEDSAMYFCATTSAAVETQYFGPGTRLLVL.

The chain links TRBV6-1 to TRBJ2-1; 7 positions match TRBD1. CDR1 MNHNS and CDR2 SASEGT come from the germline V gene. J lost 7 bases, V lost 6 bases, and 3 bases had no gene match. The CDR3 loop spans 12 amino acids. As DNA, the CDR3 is TGTGCCAGCAGACGACAGGGAAATGAGCAGTTCTTC. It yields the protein CASRRQGNEQFF.

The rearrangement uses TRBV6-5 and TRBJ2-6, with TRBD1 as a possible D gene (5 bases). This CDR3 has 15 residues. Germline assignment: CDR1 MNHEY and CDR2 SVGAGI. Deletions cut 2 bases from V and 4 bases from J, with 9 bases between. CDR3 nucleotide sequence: TGTGCCAGCAGTTACCAGGGCTCCGGGGCCAACGTCCTGACTTTC. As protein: CASSYQGSGANVLTF.

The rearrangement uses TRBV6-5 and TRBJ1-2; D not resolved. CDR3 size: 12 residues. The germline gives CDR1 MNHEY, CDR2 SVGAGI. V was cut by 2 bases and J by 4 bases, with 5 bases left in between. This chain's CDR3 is CASSYGRYGYTF. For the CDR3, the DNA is TGTGCCAGCAGTTACGGGCGCTATGGCTACACCTTC.

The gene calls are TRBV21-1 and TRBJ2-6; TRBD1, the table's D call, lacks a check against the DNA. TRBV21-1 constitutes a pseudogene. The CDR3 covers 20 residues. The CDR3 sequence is CASSKLATGGPTPGANVLTF. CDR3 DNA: TGTGCCAGCAGCAAGCTCGCCACAGGGGGCCCGACCCCTGGGGCCAACGTCCTGACTTTC.

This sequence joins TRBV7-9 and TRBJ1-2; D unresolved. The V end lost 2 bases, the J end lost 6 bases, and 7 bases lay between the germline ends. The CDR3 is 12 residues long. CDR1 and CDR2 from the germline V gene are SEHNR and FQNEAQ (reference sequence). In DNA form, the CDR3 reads TGTGCCAGCAGCTTAAAGCGGGATGGCTACACCTTC. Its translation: CASSLKRDGYTF.

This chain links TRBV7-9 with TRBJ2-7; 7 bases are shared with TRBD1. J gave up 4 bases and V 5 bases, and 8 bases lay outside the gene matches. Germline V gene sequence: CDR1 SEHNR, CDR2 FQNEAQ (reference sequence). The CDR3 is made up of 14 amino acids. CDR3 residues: CASSADRVPYEQYF. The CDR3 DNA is TGTGCCAGCAGCGCAGACAGGGTTCCGTACGAGCAGTACTTC.

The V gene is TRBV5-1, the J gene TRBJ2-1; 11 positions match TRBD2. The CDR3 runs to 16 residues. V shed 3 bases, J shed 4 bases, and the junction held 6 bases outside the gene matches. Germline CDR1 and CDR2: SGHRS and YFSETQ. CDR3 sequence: CASSYSGTSGYNEQFF. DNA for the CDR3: TGCGCCAGCAGCTACTCCGGGACTAGCGGATACAATGAGCAGTTCTTC.

This CDR3 reads CASSFWTFSGTAYNEQFF. The CDR3 DNA sequence: TGTGCCAGCAGTTTCTGGACATTCTCCGGGACTGCATACAATGAGCAGTTCTTC. The chain joins TRBV7-9 to TRBJ2-1; possibly TRBD2 for D (6 bases). The CDR3 loop spans 18 amino acids. Between the trimmed V and J ends, which lost 6 bases and 4 bases, there was a span of 25 bases. CDR1 SEHNR and CDR2 FQNEAQ come from the germline V gene (reference sequence).

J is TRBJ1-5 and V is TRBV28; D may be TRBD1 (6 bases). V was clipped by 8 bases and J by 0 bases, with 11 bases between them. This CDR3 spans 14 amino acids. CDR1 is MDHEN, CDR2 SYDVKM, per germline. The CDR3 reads CASRTENSNQPQHF. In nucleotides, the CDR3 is TGTGCCAGCCGGACAGAAAATAGCAATCAGCCCCAGCATTTT.

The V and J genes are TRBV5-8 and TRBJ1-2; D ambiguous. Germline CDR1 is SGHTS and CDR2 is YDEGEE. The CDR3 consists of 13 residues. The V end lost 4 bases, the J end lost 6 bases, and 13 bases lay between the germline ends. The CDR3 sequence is CASSPHVVHGYTF. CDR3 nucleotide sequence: TGTGCCAGCAGCCCACATGTCGTTCATGGCTACACCTTC.

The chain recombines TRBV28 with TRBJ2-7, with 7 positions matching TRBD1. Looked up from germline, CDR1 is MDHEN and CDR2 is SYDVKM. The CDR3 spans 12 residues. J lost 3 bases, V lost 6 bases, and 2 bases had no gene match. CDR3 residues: CASRTGSYEQYF. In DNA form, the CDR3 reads TGTGCCAGCAGGACAGGGAGCTACGAGCAGTACTTC.

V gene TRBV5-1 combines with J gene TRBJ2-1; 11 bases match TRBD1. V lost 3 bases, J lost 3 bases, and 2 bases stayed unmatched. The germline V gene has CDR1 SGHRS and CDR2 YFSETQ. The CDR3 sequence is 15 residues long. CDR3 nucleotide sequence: TGCGCCAGCAGCTGGACAGGGGGCGACTACAATGAGCAGTTCTTC. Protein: CASSWTGGDYNEQFF.

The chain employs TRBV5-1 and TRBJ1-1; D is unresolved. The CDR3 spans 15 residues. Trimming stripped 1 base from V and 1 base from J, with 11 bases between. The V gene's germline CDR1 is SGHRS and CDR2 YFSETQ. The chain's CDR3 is CASSLTGGTNTEAFF. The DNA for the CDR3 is TGCGCCAGCAGCTTGACCGGCGGAACGAACACTGAAGCTTTCTTT.

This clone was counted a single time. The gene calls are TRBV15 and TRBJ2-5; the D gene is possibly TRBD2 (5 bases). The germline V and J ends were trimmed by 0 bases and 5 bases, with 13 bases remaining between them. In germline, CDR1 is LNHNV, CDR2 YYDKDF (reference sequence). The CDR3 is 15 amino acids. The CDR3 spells CATSRDAGVGETQYF. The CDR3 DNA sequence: TGTGCCACCAGCAGAGATGCGGGTGTCGGGGAGACCCAGTACTTC.

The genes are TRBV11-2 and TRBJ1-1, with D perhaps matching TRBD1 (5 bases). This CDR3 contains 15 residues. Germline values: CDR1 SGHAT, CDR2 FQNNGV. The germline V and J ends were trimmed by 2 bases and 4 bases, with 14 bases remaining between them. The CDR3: CASSLSRAGPTEAFF. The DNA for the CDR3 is TGTGCCAGCAGCTTAAGCCGGGCAGGGCCCACTGAAGCTTTCTTT.

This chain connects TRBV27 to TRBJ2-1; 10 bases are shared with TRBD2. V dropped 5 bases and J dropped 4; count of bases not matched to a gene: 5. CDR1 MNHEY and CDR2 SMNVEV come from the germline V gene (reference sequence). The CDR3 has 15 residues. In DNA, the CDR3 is TGTGCCAGCAGTCCTTCGGGACTAGCGTACAATGAGCAGTTCTTC. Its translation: CASSPSGLAYNEQFF.

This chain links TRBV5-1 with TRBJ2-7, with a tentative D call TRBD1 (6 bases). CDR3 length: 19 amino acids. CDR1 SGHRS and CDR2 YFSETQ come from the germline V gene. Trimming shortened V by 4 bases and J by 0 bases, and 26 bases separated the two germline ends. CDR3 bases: TGCGCCAGCAGCCCCCGGGGCAGGGGCGCTGAAATCTCCTCCTACGAGCAGTACTTC. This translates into CASSPRGRGAEISSYEQYF.

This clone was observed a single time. CDR3 bases: TGTGCCTGGAGTGTATCTCGCGGGGACAGGGGTAACTACGAGCAGTACTTC. The encoded protein is CAWSVSRGDRGNYEQYF. V usage is TRBV30 and J usage is TRBJ2-7, with TRBD1 matching over 10 bases. J was trimmed by 3 bases and V by 0 bases; bases with no gene match: 11. The CDR3 is 17 residues long. Germline V gene lookup returns CDR1 GTSNPN and CDR2 SVGIG (reference sequence).

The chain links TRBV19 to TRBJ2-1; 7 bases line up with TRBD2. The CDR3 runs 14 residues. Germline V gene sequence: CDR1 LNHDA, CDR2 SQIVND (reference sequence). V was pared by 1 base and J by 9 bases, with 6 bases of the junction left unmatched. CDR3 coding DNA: TGTGCCAGTAGTATAGGGGGGGGAATCGGTGAGCAGTTCTTC. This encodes CASSIGGGIGEQFF.

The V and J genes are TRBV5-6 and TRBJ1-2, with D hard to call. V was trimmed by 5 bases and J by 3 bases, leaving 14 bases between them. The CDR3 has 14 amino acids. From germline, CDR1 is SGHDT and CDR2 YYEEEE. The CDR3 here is CASSPGRLDYGYTF. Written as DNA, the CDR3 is TGTGCCAGCAGTCCAGGCCGATTGGACTATGGCTACACCTTC.

The CDR3 here is CASSAGIGSHTEAFF. The CDR3 DNA is TGTGCCAGCAGCGCCGGGATAGGAAGTCACACTGAAGCTTTCTTT. V is TRBV7-9 and J is TRBJ1-1; no reliable D call. CDR3 length: 15 residues. V lost 5 bases and J 3 bases, leaving 16 bases between the germline ends. Germline CDR1 is SEHNR and CDR2 is FQNEAQ (reference sequence).

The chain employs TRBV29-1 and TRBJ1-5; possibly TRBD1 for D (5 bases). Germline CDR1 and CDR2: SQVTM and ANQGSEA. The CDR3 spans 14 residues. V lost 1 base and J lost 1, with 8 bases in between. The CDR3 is CSVEGGDSNQPQHF. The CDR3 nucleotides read TGCAGCGTTGAAGGGGGGGACAGCAATCAGCCCCAGCATTTT.